Below are 21 T cell receptor beta chains sequenced from a single sample in a study of T cell repertoires in cytomegalovirus infection. Their recognized antigens are unknown. TCRdb re-derived calls from the reads in MiXCR, one entry per CDR3 protein. The sample carries fewer than 650,000 distinct CDR3 sequences, 35% to 50% recorded once. The specimen comprised cultured PBMCs, sampled from culture after CMV antigen stimulation. The receptors shown here come from a human donor in good health (CMV status not recorded). Some clones in this sample may be carry-over from other donors' samples.

This clonotype was observed a few times. V usage is TRBV7-4 and J usage is TRBJ2-7, with D perhaps assigned TRBD1 or TRBD2 (5 bases each). V lost 2 bases and J 2 bases, leaving 16 bases between the germline ends. Germline V CDR1 and CDR2: SGHVT, SQSDAQ. CDR3 length equals 16 residues. The CDR3 here is CASSLPPPGAPYEQYF. In DNA, the CDR3 is TGTGCCAGCAGCTTACCCCCCCCCGGGGCCCCCTACGAGCAGTACTTC.

This chain uses TRBV4-1 with TRBJ2-1; perhaps D is TRBD1 or TRBD2 (6 bases each). Per the germline V gene, CDR1 is MGHRA and CDR2 is YSYEKL. V lost 1 base, J lost 2 bases, and 12 bases lay in between. CDR3 length equals 16 residues. In DNA form, the CDR3 reads TGCGCCAGCAGCCAAGTTGAGGGGGGACCCTACAATGAGCAGTTCTTC. This codes for CASSQVEGGPYNEQFF.

The chain combines TRBV12-3 or TRBV12-4 with TRBJ2-3; no firm D call. This CDR3 has 13 residues. V dropped 4 bases and J dropped 4 bases, with 9 bases sitting between them. The chain's CDR3 is CASSSRRSDTQYF. In nucleotides, the CDR3 is TGTGCCAGCAGTTCACGGCGGTCAGATACGCAGTATTTT.

This clonotype was seen more than once but under ten times. The chain couples TRBV2 to TRBJ1-5; 8 bases match TRBD1. V lost 8 bases, J lost 1 base, and 4 bases stayed unmatched. CDR3 size: 14 residues. CDR1 and CDR2 (germline): SNHLY, FYNNEI. The CDR3 region is CASGQGGSNQPQHF. The CDR3 DNA is TGTGCCAGCGGACAGGGCGGGAGCAATCAGCCCCAGCATTTT.

In its sample, this clonotype was seen a few times. J is TRBJ2-7 and V is TRBV27; TRBD1 aligns across 9 bases. The trim removed 4 bases at V and 1 base at J, leaving 11 bases unmatched. CDR1 and CDR2 from the germline V gene are MNHEY and SMNVEV (reference sequence). This CDR3 contains 17 residues. The CDR3 is CASSYEEPGQGSYEQYF. The CDR3 coding sequence is TGTGCCAGCAGTTATGAGGAACCGGGACAGGGTTCCTACGAGCAGTACTTC.

This clonotype showed up just a few times. V and J are TRBV20-1 and TRBJ2-5; no clear D gene. Trimming removed 6 bases from V and 2 bases from J, with 16 bases in between. The CDR3 length is 14 residues. Looked up from germline, CDR1 is DFQATT and CDR2 is SNEGSKA (reference sequence). The CDR3 DNA is TGCAGTGCCCAAACCCCAACTGGGCAAGAGACCCAGTACTTC. Its translation: CSAQTPTGQETQYF.

The chain combines TRBV18 with TRBJ2-1; D is undetermined. CDR3 size: 14 residues. In germline, CDR1 is KGHSH, CDR2 LQKENI. V was shortened by 4 bases and J by 0 bases, with 7 bases between the two germline ends. In nucleotides, the CDR3 is TGTGCCAGCTCACAGGCCAGCTCCTACAATGAGCAGTTCTTC. This encodes CASSQASSYNEQFF. The full variable domain, with the rest looked up from reference TRBV18 and TRBJ2-1, is NAGVMQNPRHLVRRRGQEARLRCSPMKGHSHVYWYRQLPEEGLKFMVYLQKENIIDESGMPKERFSAEFPKEGPSILRIQQVVRGDSAAYFCASSQASSYNEQFFGPGTRLTVL.

On this clonotype: A much larger clonotype is one base distant, so this may be a read error. The chain links TRBV7-2 to TRBJ2-2, with a tentative D call TRBD2 (5 bases). In germline, CDR1 is SGHTA, CDR2 FQGNSA. The CDR3 is 15 amino acids. Written as DNA, the CDR3 is TGTGCCAGCAGCTTAAGCGTCCCGAACACCGGGGAGCTGGTTTTT. It codes for CASSLSVPNTGELVF.

This clonotype was observed once. The V gene is TRBV27, the J gene TRBJ2-1, with 8 bases identical to TRBD1. V lost 5 bases to trimming and J lost 8 bases; unmatched junction nucleotides: 5. The CDR3 has 13 residues. Germline CDR1 is MNHEY and CDR2 is SMNVEV (reference sequence). The CDR3: CASSGQGVYEQFF. CDR3 nucleotide sequence: TGTGCCAGCAGTGGACAGGGAGTTTATGAGCAGTTCTTC.

This chain joins TRBV18 and TRBJ2-1; D unresolved. This CDR3 spans 14 amino acids. The V gene lost 6 bases and the J gene lost 8 bases, with 17 bases spanning the gap. Germline loops: CDR1 KGHSH, CDR2 LQKENI. CDR3 residues: CASSRSSVADEQFF. CDR3 nucleotides: TGTGCCAGCTCCCGGTCGAGTGTCGCGGATGAGCAGTTCTTC.

This chain joins TRBV12-3 or TRBV12-4 and TRBJ2-3; D is unresolved. Trimming stripped 3 bases from V and 5 bases from J, with 9 bases between. The CDR3 is 13 amino acids. CDR3 loop: CASSFQVLDTQYF. CDR3 coding DNA: TGTGCCAGCAGTTTTCAGGTTTTAGATACGCAGTATTTT.

This clonotype has just a few counts. The chain uses TRBV7-9 and TRBJ1-1, with unresolved D. CDR3 length: 14 amino acids. Between the trimmed V and J ends, which lost 1 base and 7 bases, there was a span of 13 bases. Germline V gene lookup returns CDR1 SEHNR and CDR2 FQNEAQ (reference sequence). The CDR3 DNA reads TGTGCCAGCAGCTTAGTGAGGGTGCATAGTGAAGCTTTCTTT. It codes for CASSLVRVHSEAFF.

The rearrangement joins TRBV7-8 to TRBJ2-2; 13 positions agree with TRBD2. V dropped 1 base and J dropped 7; count of bases not matched to a gene: 3. The V gene's germline CDR1 is SGHVS and CDR2 FQNEAQ. The CDR3 extends over 16 amino acids. This CDR3 is CASSLEGLAGSGELFF. The CDR3 bases are TGTGCCAGCAGCTTAGAGGGACTAGCGGGGAGCGGGGAGCTGTTTTTT.

The V gene is TRBV29-1, the J gene TRBJ2-3, with D possibly TRBD1 on 6 matching bases. With 4 bases removed from V and 5 bases from J, the gap between germline ends came to 16 bases. The CDR3 consists of 14 residues. The germline gives CDR1 SQVTM, CDR2 ANQGSEA. The CDR3 DNA follows: TGCAGCGTTGTAGGAACAGGGCAAGTAGATACGCAGTATTTT. This sequence encodes CSVVGTGQVDTQYF.

The table lists this clonotype with a few counts. The CDR3 region is CASSFLLRDTQYF. In nucleotides, the CDR3 is TGTGCCAGCAGCTTCCTCCTCCGGGATACGCAGTATTTT. The rearrangement uses TRBV7-2 and TRBJ2-3, with D hard to call. CDR3 length: 13 residues. CDR1 SGHTA and CDR2 FQGNSA come from the germline V gene. V was cut by 3 bases and J by 6 bases, with 10 bases left in between.

This rearrangement joins TRBV11-2 to TRBJ2-7; the D call may be TRBD1 or TRBD2 (5 bases each). From germline, CDR1 is SGHAT and CDR2 FQNNGV. The CDR3 length is 14 residues. With 5 bases removed from V and 2 bases from J, the gap between germline ends came to 13 bases. CDR3 in DNA: TGTGCCAGCAGCCTGAATGGGGGTCCCTACGAGCAGTACTTC. Protein product: CASSLNGGPYEQYF.

The chain links TRBV12-3 or TRBV12-4 to TRBJ1-2, with D tentatively TRBD1 (6 bases). The germline V and J ends were trimmed by 3 bases and 9 bases, with 8 bases remaining between them. The CDR3 consists of 11 residues. DNA of the CDR3: TGTGCCAGCAGTTTGGACAGTAGCTACACCTTC. This translates into CASSLDSSYTF.

The chain joins TRBV5-5 to TRBJ2-1; D is possibly TRBD2 (5 bases). V lost 4 bases and J 5 bases, leaving 16 bases between the germline ends. CDR3 length: 15 residues. The V gene's germline CDR1 is SGHKS and CDR2 YYEKEE (reference sequence). CDR3 in amino acids: CASSPTRAGDNEQFF. The DNA for the CDR3 is TGTGCCAGCAGCCCTACACGGGCCGGGGACAATGAGCAGTTCTTC.

This clonotype was found a few times. CDR3 sequence: CASSASWYEQFF. The CDR3 DNA reads TGTGCCAGTAGCGCGTCATGGTATGAGCAGTTCTTC. The chain recombines TRBV19 with TRBJ2-1; D not certain. The CDR3 runs 12 residues. Trimming cost V 6 bases and J 8 bases, with 11 bases left between them. CDR1 and CDR2 from the germline V gene are LNHDA and SQIVND (reference sequence).

This clonotype has just a few counts. V gene TRBV15 combines with J gene TRBJ2-7, with D tentatively TRBD2 (7 bases). Trimming left V 2 bases short and J 7 bases short, with 15 bases between. CDR3 length equals 14 residues. Germline-derived CDR1 and CDR2 are LNHNV and YYDKDF (reference sequence). The CDR3 sequence: CATSRFGGAQEQYF. The CDR3 region has the DNA TGTGCCACCAGCAGATTTGGGGGGGCGCAGGAGCAGTACTTC.

This chain connects TRBV19 to TRBJ1-1; D perhaps matches TRBD1 (5 bases). The germline V gene has CDR1 LNHDA and CDR2 SQIVND (reference sequence). Trimming took 5 bases from V and 7 from J, leaving 17 bases between them. The CDR3 extends over 14 amino acids. CDR3 bases: TGTGCCAGTAGTGTGGGTAAGGCAGGGTATGAAGCTTTCTTT. Translating it yields CASSVGKAGYEAFF.